A single T cell receptor beta chain is shown here with its context. What antigen it recognizes has not been identified. No clone much larger than this one lies a single base away; base qualities are absent. For TCR beta library preparation, about 2 micrograms of genomic DNA was extracted from cryopreserved PBMCs. High-throughput TCR beta sequencing was performed on longitudinal blood samples from CLL patients receiving ibrutinib monotherapy. The patients took part in an open-label, single-center phase 2 trial of ibrutinib monotherapy. The source of the sample is a study of cytotoxic CD8 clonotypes in ibrutinib-treated CLL (dated by TCRdb to about 2021). Study-wide context: The cohort included around 16 treatment-naive and approximately twelve relapsed/refractory patients; under 18 were IGHV unmutated. Partial responses were observed in 24 patients and complete responses in 2; after a median follow-up of around 68 months, remission was maintained in 15 or so patients and progression was observed in approximately 12. Response samples were obtained after a median of approximately 12 months of treatment, with a range of about 6 to 40 months. On average, each sample yielded roughly 260,000 productive templates and 94,082 productive rearrangements. Longitudinal samples were available for about 30% of the roughly 86 trial participants. Cryopreserved peripheral blood mononuclear cells were collected before treatment, at response, and at either disease progression or sustained remission. Patients were still on ibrutinib when every remission and progressive disease sample was collected.

The goal of deep resolution MiSeq sequencing was a depth between 1 in 1 million and 1 in 200,000 T cells, and coverage averaged 10x per clonotype. TCR beta libraries were generated with the immunoSEQ hsTCRB Kit. Concerning the study's data processing: Data were analyzed with ImmunoSEQ Data Assistant and ImmunoSEQ Analyzer, with V, D and J genes assigned per IMGT definitions. Clonality was computed as one minus normalized Shannon entropy of productive rearrangement frequencies, ranging from 0 to 1. Only overrepresented clonotypes making up at least 0.05% of the repertoire of each patient were included in the public clonotype analysis. Some 13 age-matched healthy donor repertoires from immuneACCESS served as clonality controls. TCRdb took over this immuneACCESS table, retaining in-frame rearrangements with V and J assigned. Such tables are incomplete; in checked studies, under half of the missing clones stem from an unresolved V gene, and the remainder is unexplained. That table furnishes V, J and clone size, whereas the DNA furnished D and trimming. Counted in this sample were around 150,000 clones; 80% of them appeared once. Jointly, the top ten make up 6% to 9.5% of the sample.

The investigation overall reported the following: Public clonotypes were rare and either shrank or stayed stable during treatment, and the rise in clonality at ibrutinib response reflected expansion of private clonotypes. At baseline, clonality was higher than in age-matched healthy donors and showed a strong correlation with circulating CD8+ T-cell counts. Sampling times were not matched between sustained-remission and progressing patients, and lymph node repertoires were not studied. At ibrutinib response clonality went up, during sustained remission it held steady, and at progression it dropped back toward baseline.

The CDR3 spans 13 residues, from the cysteine through the phenylalanine. Just the 39-base CDR3 DNA is kept, in frame starting at base 1. Trimming costs V 6 bases and J 6 bases, and their ends lie 15 bases apart. CDR1 and CDR2 are read off the germline V gene as SNHLY and FYNNEI. Sequenced material: PBMCs, taken after 36 months of ibrutinib treatment. Recombination linked TRBV2 to TRBJ2-7; the D region possibly corresponds to TRBD2 (6 bases align). The receptor's source is a human donor with chronic lymphocytic leukemia. This receptor has the CDR3 CASRRDQGAEQYF. The DNA sequence is given as TGTGCCAGCAGGCGGGACCAAGGAGCCGAGCAGTACTTC.